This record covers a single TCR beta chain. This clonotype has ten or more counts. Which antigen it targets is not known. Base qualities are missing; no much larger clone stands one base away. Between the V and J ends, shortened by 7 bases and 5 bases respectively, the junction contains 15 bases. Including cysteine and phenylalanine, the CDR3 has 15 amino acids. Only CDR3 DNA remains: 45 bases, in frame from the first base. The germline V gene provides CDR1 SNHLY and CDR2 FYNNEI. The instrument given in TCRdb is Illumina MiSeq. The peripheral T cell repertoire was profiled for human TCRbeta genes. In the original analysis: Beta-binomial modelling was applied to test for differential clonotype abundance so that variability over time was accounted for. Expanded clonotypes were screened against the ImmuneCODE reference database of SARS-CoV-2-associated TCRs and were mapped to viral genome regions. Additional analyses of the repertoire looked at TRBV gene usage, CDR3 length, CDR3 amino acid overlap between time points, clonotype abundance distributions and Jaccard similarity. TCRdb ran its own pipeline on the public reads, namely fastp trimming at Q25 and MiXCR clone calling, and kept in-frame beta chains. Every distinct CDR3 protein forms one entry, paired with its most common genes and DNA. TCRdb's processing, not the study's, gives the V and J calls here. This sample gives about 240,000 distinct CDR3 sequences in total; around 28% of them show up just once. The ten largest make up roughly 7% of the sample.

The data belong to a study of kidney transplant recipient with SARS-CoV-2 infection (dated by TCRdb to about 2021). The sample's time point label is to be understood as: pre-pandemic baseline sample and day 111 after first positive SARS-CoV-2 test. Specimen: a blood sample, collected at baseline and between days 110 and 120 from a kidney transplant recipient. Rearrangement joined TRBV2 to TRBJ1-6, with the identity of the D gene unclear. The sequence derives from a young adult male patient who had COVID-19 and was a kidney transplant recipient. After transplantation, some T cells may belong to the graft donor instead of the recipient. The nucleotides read TGTGCCAGCACCGAGGAGAGGGTGAATAATTCACCCCTCCACTTT. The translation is CASTEERVNNSPLHF.